The 7 T cell receptor beta chains presented below share a single source sample, sequenced in a study of T cell responses to AZD1222 COVID-19 vaccine. Data came from immunoSEQ multiplex PCR; TCRdb stores just in-frame clones and leaves some out. The sample records over 150,000 clones, just over 90% being singletons. The source material was peripheral blood, sampled on day 0 of AZD1222 vaccination. These receptors originate from an adult in good health.

The chain has TRBV20-1 and TRBJ2-1; TRBD2 matches 14 bases. Looked up from germline, CDR1 is DFQATT and CDR2 is SNEGSKA (reference sequence). The CDR3 contains 17 residues. The V and J ends lost 3 bases and 2 bases, in that order; junction bases with no gene match: 6. The CDR3 loop reads CSASWTSGGSAYNEQFF. CDR3 DNA sequence: TGCAGTGCTAGTTGGACTAGCGGGGGGTCAGCCTACAATGAGCAGTTCTTC.

V gene TRBV27 combines with J gene TRBJ2-3, with 10 bases aligning to TRBD2. Trimming removed 6 bases from V and 3 bases from J; junction bases left unmatched: 3. CDR3 length equals 14 residues. Germline lookup yields CDR1 MNHEY and CDR2 SMNVEV (reference sequence). CDR3 DNA sequence: TGTGCCAGCAGACGAGCGGGGGGGACAGATACGCAGTATTTT. Its protein product is CASRRAGGTDTQYF.

This chain links TRBV5-5 with TRBJ2-1, with 9 positions matching TRBD2. The CDR3 extends over 15 amino acids. Losses at the gene ends were 4 bases for V and 5 bases for J; bases not matched to a gene: 7. The germline CDR1 and CDR2 sequences are SGHKS and YYEKEE (reference sequence). In nucleotides, the CDR3 is TGTGCCAGCAGCAAGCCGGGACTAGCCAACAATGAGCAGTTCTTC. Translated, it gives CASSKPGLANNEQFF.

V usage is TRBV4-3 and J usage is TRBJ1-1; no clear D gene. The CDR3 length is 14 residues. From germline, CDR1 is LGHNA and CDR2 YSLEER. Trimming shortened V by 1 base and J by 2 bases, and 8 bases separated the two germline ends. The CDR3 spells CASSQVTSNTEAFF. The CDR3 bases are TGCGCCAGCAGCCAAGTGACGTCAAACACTGAAGCTTTCTTT.

This chain connects TRBV19 to TRBJ2-7, with a possible D match to TRBD2 (6 bases). Deletions cut 3 bases from V and 2 bases from J, with 11 bases between. Germline V gene sequence: CDR1 LNHDA, CDR2 SQIVND (reference sequence). CDR3 length equals 14 residues. This CDR3 reads CASSMDGGTYEQYF. CDR3 DNA: TGTGCCAGTAGTATGGATGGGGGGACCTACGAGCAGTACTTC. Supplemented by reference TRBV19 and TRBJ2-7, the full variable domain reads DGGITQSPKYLFRKEGQNVTLSCEQNLNHDAMYWYRQDPGQGLRLIYYSQIVNDFQKGDIAEGYSVSREKKESFPLTVTSAQKNPTAFYLCASSMDGGTYEQYFGPGTRLTVT.

The CDR3 here is CATSPSATDTQYF. CDR3 bases: TGTGCCACCAGCCCGTCCGCCACAGATACGCAGTATTTT. The chain is built from TRBV24-1 and TRBJ2-3, with no clear D. The germline V gene encodes CDR1 KGHDR and CDR2 SFDVKD. The CDR3 runs 13 residues. V shed 7 bases and J shed 2 bases, with 9 bases lying between them.

The genes are TRBV7-9 and TRBJ2-1; D unclear. V was cut by 5 bases and J by 5 bases, with 7 bases left in between. Germline assignment: CDR1 SEHNR and CDR2 FQNEAQ (reference sequence). This CDR3 comprises 12 residues. CDR3 sequence reads: CASSQGHNEQFF. For the CDR3, the DNA is TGTGCCAGCAGCCAAGGACACAATGAGCAGTTCTTC.